Listed below are T cell receptor beta chains from one sample, sequenced in a study of T cells in Graves' hyperthyroidism and ophthalmopathy. Each CDR3 protein gets one entry after TCRdb re-called the multiplex PCR reads with MiXCR. The sample shows about 300,000 distinct CDR3 sequences, less than 20% of them seen only once. Sequencing input: blood. These TCRs come from a man aged 45-60 years with Graves' ophthalmopathy. Both conserved end residues are part of each CDR3. Fields, in order: clone size, D gene, V gene, J gene, CDR3 protein, CDR3 DNA. D genes are given only for firm matches. Expanded clones get a size class; other rows say once, few or many, or leave the size out.

>NA|NA|TRBV3-1|TRBJ1-4
CASSQDGRYTNEKLFF
TGTGCCAGCAGCCAAGATGGGAGGTATACTAATGAAAAACTGTTTTTT
>many|TRBD2|TRBV11-2|TRBJ2-7
CASSSAGNPYEQYF
TGTGCCAGCAGCTCAGCGGGGAATCCCTACGAGCAGTACTTC
>few|NA|TRBV20-1|TRBJ2-1
CSADDHDRPGNEQFF
TGCAGTGCTGACGACCACGACAGACCGGGCAATGAGCAGTTCTTC
>few|TRBD1|TRBV24-1|TRBJ1-2
CATSETGTGGGYTF
TGTGCCACCAGTGAGACGGGGACAGGGGGTGGCTACACCTTC
>few|NA|TRBV7-8|TRBJ1-1
CASSLAGVMNTEAFF
TGTGCCAGCAGCTTAGCAGGGGTAATGAACACTGAAGCTTTCTTT
>many|NA|TRBV6-1|TRBJ2-5
CASSRGAVTGTRETQYF
TGTGCCAGCAGTAGAGGGGCCGTTACAGGGACTCGAGAGACCCAGTACTTC
>NA|NA|TRBV11-2|TRBJ1-3
CASSLGTVGNTIYF
TGTGCCAGCAGCTTGGGGACTGTCGGAAACACCATATATTTT
>many|NA|TRBV11-1|TRBJ2-7
CASSLRGTGSYEQYF
TGTGCCAGCAGCTTACGGGGCACAGGGTCCTACGAGCAGTACTTC
>NA|NA|TRBV20-1|TRBJ2-1
CSAGSPPYNEQFF
TGCAGTGCTGGTAGCCCACCCTACAATGAGCAGTTCTTC
>few|NA|TRBV6-2/TRBV6-3|TRBJ2-1
CASGLFSYNEQFF
TGTGCCAGCGGTCTCTTCTCCTACAATGAGCAGTTCTTC
>NA|TRBD1|TRBV6-5|TRBJ2-7
CASSYSGTGAFYEQYF
TGTGCCAGCAGTTACTCCGGGACAGGGGCCTTCTACGAGCAGTACTTC
>few|NA|TRBV4-2|TRBJ1-2
CASSQDISTANYGYTF
TGTGCCAGCAGCCAAGATATTTCGACAGCAAACTATGGCTACACCTTC
>NA|NA|TRBV15|TRBJ2-2
CATSTGQGTTGELFF
TGTGCCACCAGCACCGGACAAGGAACGACCGGGGAGCTGTTTTTT
>many|TRBD1|TRBV7-8|TRBJ2-4
CASSSRTGGGDIQYF
TGTGCCAGCAGCTCGAGGACAGGCGGTGGGGACATTCAGTACTTC
>few|NA|TRBV27|TRBJ1-5
CASSPFSTGSRYQPQHF
TGTGCCAGCAGTCCCTTCTCGACAGGTTCTAGGTATCAGCCCCAGCATTTT
>many|TRBD2|TRBV27|TRBJ2-3
CASSLREGTDTQYF
TGTGCCAGCAGTTTACGGGAGGGGACAGATACGCAGTATTTT
>NA|TRBD2|TRBV27|TRBJ2-4
CASSGGSGTGDIQYF
TGTGCCAGCAGTGGCGGGAGCGGGACTGGTGACATTCAGTACTTC
>NA|NA|TRBV11-2|TRBJ1-5
CASSFYICSARDLFGQPQHF
NA
>many|NA|TRBV2|TRBJ1-4
CASRVQATNEKLFF
TGTGCCAGCAGAGTCCAAGCAACTAATGAAAAACTGTTTTTT
>few|NA|TRBV7-2|TRBJ1-2
CASSFPRDLSGGYTF
TGTGCCAGCAGCTTTCCGAGGGATCTCTCGGGGGGCTACACCTTC
>many|TRBD2|TRBV7-6|TRBJ2-7
CASSLASGSAYEQYF
TGTGCCAGCAGCTTGGCCAGCGGGAGCGCCTACGAGCAGTACTTC
>many|NA|TRBV2|TRBJ2-3
CASSKDHTDTQYF
TGTGCCAGCAGTAAAGACCACACAGATACGCAGTATTTT
>NA|TRBD1|TRBV9|TRBJ1-1
CASSAAGTGVAEASF
TGTGCCAGCAGCGCCGCCGGGACAGGGGTTGCTGAAGCTTCCTTT